This TCR beta chain was sequenced during a study of cytomegalovirus exposure and HLA in healthy donors. The V gene lost 9 bases and the J gene lost 1 base, with 9 bases spanning the gap. CDR3 length: 12 residues. Germline CDR1 and CDR2: SNHLY and FYNNEI. PCR involved 60 Vbeta and 13 Jbeta primers. Method: immunoSEQ multiplex PCR; TCRdb's copy keeps in-frame clones and lacks some. Here the sample spans 140,000 to 150,000 clones, 60% to 85% being singletons. This sequence originates from a man under 40 in good health and CMV-seronegative. The chain combines TRBV2 with TRBJ1-1, with D unresolved. Sequencing input: PBMCs. In DNA, the CDR3 is TGTGCCAGTGCAAGAGAGAACACTGAAGCTTTCTTT. It specifies CASARENTEAFF.